A selection of T cell receptor beta chains follows, all from one sample in a study of blood T cell repertoires in COVID-19. Profiled with immunoSEQ multiplex PCR; TCRdb holds only in-frame clones, not every one. The sample carries about 120,000 clones, 90% recorded once. The material sequenced was peripheral blood. These receptors were taken from a human donor with active COVID-19. The donor label of this sample is uncertain. Both conserved end residues are part of each CDR3. The D gene is left open where the match is weak. Clone size appears in some rows only: once, few, many, or a class for an expanded clone.

v_gene	j_gene	abundance	d_gene	CDR3aa	CDR3nt
TRBV5-1	TRBJ2-1	NA	NA	CASSLAPGSLNEQFF	TGCGCCAGCAGCTTGGCCCCGGGGAGCCTCAATGAGCAGTTCTTC
TRBV7-2	TRBJ2-7	NA	NA	CASSLGGIYEQYF	TGTGCCAGCAGCTTAGGAGGGATATACGAGCAGTACTTC
TRBV5-1	TRBJ1-3	NA	NA	CASSPQGNSGNTIYF	TGCGCCAGCAGCCCCCAGGGAAACTCTGGAAACACCATATATTTT
TRBV6-6	TRBJ2-5	NA	TRBD1	CASSSGTGRETQYF	TGTGCCAGCAGTTCGGGGACAGGACGAGAGACCCAGTACTTC
TRBV5-4	TRBJ2-3	many	TRBD2	CASSTTSGGPADTQYF	TGTGCCAGCAGCACTACTAGCGGGGGGCCGGCAGATACGCAGTATTTT
TRBV6-5	TRBJ1-4	NA	TRBD1	CASGGFPNEKLFF	TGTGCCTCAGGGGGCTTCCCTAATGAAAAACTGTTTTTT
TRBV5-6	TRBJ2-1	NA	NA	CASSLYYNEQFF	TGTGCCAGCAGCCTCTATTACAATGAGCAGTTCTTC
TRBV6-5	TRBJ1-1	NA	NA	CASSYGPGGTEAFF	TGTGCCAGCAGTTACGGACCTGGGGGGACTGAAGCTTTCTTT
TRBV18	TRBJ2-1	NA	NA	CASSPQGSGGLSYNEQFF	TGTGCCAGCTCACCGCAGGGCTCGGGGGGCCTGTCCTACAATGAGCAGTTCTTC
TRBV11-2	TRBJ2-1	NA	NA	CASSLVQVQFF	TGTGCCAGCAGCTTAGTACAGGTTCAGTTCTTC
TRBV18	TRBJ2-3	NA	NA	CASSPMIRGDTQYF	TGTGCCAGCTCACCAATGATTCGGGGGGATACGCAGTATTTT
TRBV6-6	TRBJ1-1	NA	NA	CASSPMETEAFF	TGTGCCAGCAGTCCCATGGAGACTGAAGCTTTCTTT
TRBV7-7	TRBJ2-2	NA	TRBD2	CASSPAVAGDRGTGELFF	TGTGCTAGCAGCCCCGCGGTTGCGGGGGATCGTGGCACCGGGGAGCTGTTTTTT
TRBV6-6	TRBJ1-2	NA	TRBD1	CASSYGTGTGYGYTF	TGTGCCAGCAGTTACGGGACCGGGACAGGGTATGGCTACACCTTC
TRBV4-1	TRBJ2-3	NA	NA	CASSQLLLTDTQYF	TGCGCCAGCAGCCAATTGTTGTTAACAGATACGCAGTATTTT